The clone carrying this T cell receptor (beta chain) was recorded once. The sample belongs to a study of OX40 agonist ivuxolimab in advanced cancers. J was trimmed by 2 bases and V by 5 bases; bases with no gene match: 18. This CDR3 is 21 amino acids long. The germline gives CDR1 PRHDT, CDR2 FYEKMQ (reference sequence). Measured with immunoSEQ multiplex PCR; TCRdb has only the in-frame clones, and not every one. This sample has around 22,000 clones, with about 88% found just once. This sequence was found in an adult with an advanced solid tumor such as melanoma, head and neck, liver or kidney cancer. The chain employs TRBV13 and TRBJ2-1, with 13 bases fitting TRBD2. The specimen was CD4+ or CD8+ T cells sorted from blood, collected in a trial of the OX40 agonist ivuxolimab. CDR3 nucleotides: TGTGCCAGCAGCGCAATACTAGCGGGAGGGTTTTCGGGTCTGGCCTACAATGAGCAGTTCTTC. It codes for CASSAILAGGFSGLAYNEQFF.